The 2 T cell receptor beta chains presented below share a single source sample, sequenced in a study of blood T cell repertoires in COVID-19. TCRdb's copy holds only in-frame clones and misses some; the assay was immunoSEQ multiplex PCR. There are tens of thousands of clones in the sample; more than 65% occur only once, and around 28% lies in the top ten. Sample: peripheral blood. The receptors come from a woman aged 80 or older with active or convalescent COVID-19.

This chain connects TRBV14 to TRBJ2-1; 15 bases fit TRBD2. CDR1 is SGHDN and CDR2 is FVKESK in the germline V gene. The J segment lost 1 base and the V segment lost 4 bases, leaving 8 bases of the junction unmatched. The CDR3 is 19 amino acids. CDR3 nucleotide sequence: TGTGCCAGCAGCCCTCTAGGACTAGCGGGGGGGAGATCCTACAATGAGCAGTTCTTC. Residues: CASSPLGLAGGRSYNEQFF.

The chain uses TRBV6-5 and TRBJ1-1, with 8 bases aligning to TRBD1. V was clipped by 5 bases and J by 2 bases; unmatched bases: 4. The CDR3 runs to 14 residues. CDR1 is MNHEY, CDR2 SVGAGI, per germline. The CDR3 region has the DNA TGTGCCAGCAGTACCCAGGGGGCTAACACTGAAGCTTTCTTT. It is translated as CASSTQGANTEAFF.